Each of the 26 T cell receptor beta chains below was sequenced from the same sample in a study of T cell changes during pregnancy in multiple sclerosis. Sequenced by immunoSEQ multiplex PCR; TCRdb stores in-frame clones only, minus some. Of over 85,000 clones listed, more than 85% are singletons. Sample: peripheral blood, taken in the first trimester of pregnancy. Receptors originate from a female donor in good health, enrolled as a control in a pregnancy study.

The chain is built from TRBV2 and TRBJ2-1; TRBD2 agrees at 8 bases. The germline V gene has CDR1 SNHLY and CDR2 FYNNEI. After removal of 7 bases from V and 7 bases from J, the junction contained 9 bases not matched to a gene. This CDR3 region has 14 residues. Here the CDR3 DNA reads TGTGCCAGCACTTATAGCGGGGCAGGGAATGAGCAGTTCTTC. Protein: CASTYSGAGNEQFF.

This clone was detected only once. The CDR3 here is CASSRGQNEKLFF. In DNA, the CDR3 is TGTGCCAGCTCACGGGGGCAGAATGAAAAACTGTTTTTT. The chain employs TRBV18 and TRBJ1-4, with a tentative D call TRBD1 (6 bases). Germline CDR1 reads KGHSH; CDR2 reads LQKENI. The CDR3 has 13 residues. V was pared by 4 bases and J by 5 bases, with 8 bases between.

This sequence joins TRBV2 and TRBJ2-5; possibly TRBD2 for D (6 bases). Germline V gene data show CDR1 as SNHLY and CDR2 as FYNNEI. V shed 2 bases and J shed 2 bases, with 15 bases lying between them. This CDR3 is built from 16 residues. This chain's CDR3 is CASSEREAGPQETQYF. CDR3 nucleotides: TGTGCCAGCAGTGAACGGGAAGCGGGTCCTCAAGAGACCCAGTACTTC.

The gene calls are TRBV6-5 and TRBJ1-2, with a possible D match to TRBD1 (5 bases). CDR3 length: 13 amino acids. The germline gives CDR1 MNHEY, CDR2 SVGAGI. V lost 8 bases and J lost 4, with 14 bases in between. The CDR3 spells CASFLGGAYGYTF. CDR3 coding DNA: TGTGCCAGCTTTCTGGGAGGGGCCTATGGCTACACCTTC.

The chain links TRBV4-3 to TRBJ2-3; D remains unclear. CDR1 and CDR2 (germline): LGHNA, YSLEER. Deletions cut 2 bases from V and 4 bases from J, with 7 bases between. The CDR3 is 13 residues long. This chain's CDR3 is CASSQQVPDTQYF. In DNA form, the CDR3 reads TGCGCCAGCAGCCAACAGGTCCCAGATACGCAGTATTTT.

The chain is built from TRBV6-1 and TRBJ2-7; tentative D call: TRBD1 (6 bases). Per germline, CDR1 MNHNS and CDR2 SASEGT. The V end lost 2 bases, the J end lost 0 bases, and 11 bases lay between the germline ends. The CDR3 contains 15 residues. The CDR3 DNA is TGTGCCAGCAGTGAACAGGGACACCACTCCTACGAGCAGTACTTC. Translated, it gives CASSEQGHHSYEQYF.

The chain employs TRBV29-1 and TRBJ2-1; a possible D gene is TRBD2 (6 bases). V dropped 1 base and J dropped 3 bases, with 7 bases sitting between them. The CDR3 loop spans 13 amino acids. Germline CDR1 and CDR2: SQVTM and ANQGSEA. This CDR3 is CSVEGGVYNEQFF. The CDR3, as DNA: TGCAGCGTTGAAGGCGGGGTCTACAATGAGCAGTTCTTC.

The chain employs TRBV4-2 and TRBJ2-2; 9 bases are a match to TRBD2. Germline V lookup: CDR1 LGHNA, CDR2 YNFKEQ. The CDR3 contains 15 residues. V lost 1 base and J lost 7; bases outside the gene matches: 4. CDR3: CASSQVGGGGGELFF. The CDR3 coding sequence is TGTGCCAGCAGCCAAGTCGGCGGGGGGGGCGGGGAGCTGTTTTTT.

CDR3 sequence (DNA): TGCGCCAGCAGATGGGACAGGGCTAACACTGAAGCTTTCTTT. This encodes CASRWDRANTEAFF. This sequence joins TRBV5-1 and TRBJ1-1, with 9 nucleotides matching TRBD1. From germline, CDR1 is SGHRS and CDR2 YFSETQ. Trimming cost V 5 bases and J 2 bases; bases outside gene matches: 4. The length of the CDR3 is 14 residues.

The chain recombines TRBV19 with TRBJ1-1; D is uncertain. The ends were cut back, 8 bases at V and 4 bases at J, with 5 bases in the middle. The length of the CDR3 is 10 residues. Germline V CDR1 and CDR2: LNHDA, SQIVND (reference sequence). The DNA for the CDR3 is TGTGCCAGTTTGAGCACTGAAGCTTTCTTT. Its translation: CASLSTEAFF.

This CDR3 reads CSMGRDEKLFF. CDR3 DNA: TGCAGTATGGGGAGGGATGAAAAACTGTTTTTT. The genes are TRBV20-1 and TRBJ1-4; no clear D gene. The V end lost 8 bases, the J end lost 6 bases, and 10 bases lay between the germline ends. The CDR3 covers 11 residues. Germline V gives CDR1 DFQATT, CDR2 SNEGSKA (reference sequence).

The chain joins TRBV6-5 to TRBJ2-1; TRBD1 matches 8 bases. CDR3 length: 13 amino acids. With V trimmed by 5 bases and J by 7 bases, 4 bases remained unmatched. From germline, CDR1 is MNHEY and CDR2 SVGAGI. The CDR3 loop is CASSGRGRNEQFF. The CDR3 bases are TGTGCCAGCAGTGGCAGGGGGCGGAATGAGCAGTTCTTC.

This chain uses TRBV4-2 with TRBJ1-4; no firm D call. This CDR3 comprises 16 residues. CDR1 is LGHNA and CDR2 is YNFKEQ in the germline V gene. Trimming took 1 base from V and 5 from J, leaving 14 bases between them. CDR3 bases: TGTGCCAGCAGCCAAGGGTACAGAAGCTCCAATGAAAAACTGTTTTTT. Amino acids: CASSQGYRSSNEKLFF.

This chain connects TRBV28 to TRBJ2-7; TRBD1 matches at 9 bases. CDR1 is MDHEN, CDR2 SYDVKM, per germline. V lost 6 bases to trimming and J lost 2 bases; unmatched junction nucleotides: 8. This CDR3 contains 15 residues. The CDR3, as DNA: TGTGCCAGCAGGAGGGGGACAGGGCCCCCCTACGAGCAGTACTTC. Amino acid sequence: CASRRGTGPPYEQYF.

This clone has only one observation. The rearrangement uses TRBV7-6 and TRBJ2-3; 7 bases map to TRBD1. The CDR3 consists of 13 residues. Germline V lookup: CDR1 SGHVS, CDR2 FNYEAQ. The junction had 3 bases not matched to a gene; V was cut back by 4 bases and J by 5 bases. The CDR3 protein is CASSSTGKDTQYF. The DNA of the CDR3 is TGTGCCAGCAGCTCGACAGGGAAAGATACGCAGTATTTT. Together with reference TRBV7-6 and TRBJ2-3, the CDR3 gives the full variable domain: GAGVSQSPRYKVTKRGQDVALRCDPISGHVSLYWYRQALGQGPEFLTYFNYEAQQDKSGLPNDRFSAERPEGSISTLTIQRTEQRDSAMYRCASSSTGKDTQYFGPGTRLTVL.

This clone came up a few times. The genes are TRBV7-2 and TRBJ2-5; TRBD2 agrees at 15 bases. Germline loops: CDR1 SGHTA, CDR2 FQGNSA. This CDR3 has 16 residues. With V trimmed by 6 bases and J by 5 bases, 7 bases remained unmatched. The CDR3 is CASRRTSGGAGETQYF. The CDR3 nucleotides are TGTGCCAGCAGGCGGACTAGCGGGGGGGCCGGTGAGACCCAGTACTTC.

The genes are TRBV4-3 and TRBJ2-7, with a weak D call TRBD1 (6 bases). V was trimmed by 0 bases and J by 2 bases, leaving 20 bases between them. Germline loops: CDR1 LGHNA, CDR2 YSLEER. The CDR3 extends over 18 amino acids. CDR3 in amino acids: CASSQDLRTASRPYEQYF. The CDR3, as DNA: TGCGCCAGCAGCCAAGACTTGAGGACAGCCAGTAGACCCTACGAGCAGTACTTC.

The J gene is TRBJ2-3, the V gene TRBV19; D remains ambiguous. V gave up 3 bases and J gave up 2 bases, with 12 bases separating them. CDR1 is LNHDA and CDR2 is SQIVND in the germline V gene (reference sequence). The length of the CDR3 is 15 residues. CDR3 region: CASSIIVATTDTQYF. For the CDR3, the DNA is TGTGCCAGTAGTATTATCGTAGCAACCACAGATACGCAGTATTTT.

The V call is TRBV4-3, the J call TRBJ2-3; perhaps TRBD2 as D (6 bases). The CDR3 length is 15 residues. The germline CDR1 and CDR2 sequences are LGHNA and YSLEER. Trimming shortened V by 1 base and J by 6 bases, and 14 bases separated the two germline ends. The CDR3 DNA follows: TGCGCCAGCAGCCAAGCTCGGACTAATACGGATACGCAGTATTTT. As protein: CASSQARTNTDTQYF.

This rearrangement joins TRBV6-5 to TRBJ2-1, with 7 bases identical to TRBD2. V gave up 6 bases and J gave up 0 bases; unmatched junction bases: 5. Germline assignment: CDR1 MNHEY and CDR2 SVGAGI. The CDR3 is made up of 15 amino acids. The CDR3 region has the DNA TGTGCCAGCAGCCCCACGGGGGGCTCCTACAATGAGCAGTTCTTC. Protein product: CASSPTGGSYNEQFF.

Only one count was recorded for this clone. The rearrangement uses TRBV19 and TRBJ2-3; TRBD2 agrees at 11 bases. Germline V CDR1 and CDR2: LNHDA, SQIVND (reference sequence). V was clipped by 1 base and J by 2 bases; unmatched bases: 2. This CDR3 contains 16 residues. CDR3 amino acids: CASSIALAGATDTQYF. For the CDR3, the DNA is TGTGCCAGTAGTATAGCACTAGCGGGGGCCACAGATACGCAGTATTTT.

The CDR3: CAIGDNIRASYNEQFF. CDR3 nucleotides: TGTGCCATCGGGGACAATATAAGGGCGAGTTACAATGAGCAGTTCTTC. V and J are TRBV10-3 and TRBJ2-1, with D possibly matching TRBD1 (6 bases). The V gene lost 8 bases and the J gene lost 4 bases, with 21 bases spanning the gap. CDR3 size: 16 residues. The germline gives CDR1 ENHRY, CDR2 SYGVKD.

The CDR3 region has the DNA TGTGCCAGCAGCCCGTTAGCGGGGGGACTATACGAGCAGTACTTC. Protein sequence: CASSPLAGGLYEQYF. The chain recombines TRBV7-6 with TRBJ2-7; 10 bases are shared with TRBD2. V lost 5 bases and J lost 4; bases outside the gene matches: 8. The CDR3 has 15 residues. Per germline, CDR1 SGHVS and CDR2 FNYEAQ.

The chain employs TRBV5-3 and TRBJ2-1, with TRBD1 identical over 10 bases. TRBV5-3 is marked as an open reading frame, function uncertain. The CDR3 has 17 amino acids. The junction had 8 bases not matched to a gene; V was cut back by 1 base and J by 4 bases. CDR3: CARSLKVPGQGYNEQFF. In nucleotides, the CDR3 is TGTGCCAGAAGCTTGAAGGTACCGGGACAGGGGTACAATGAGCAGTTCTTC.

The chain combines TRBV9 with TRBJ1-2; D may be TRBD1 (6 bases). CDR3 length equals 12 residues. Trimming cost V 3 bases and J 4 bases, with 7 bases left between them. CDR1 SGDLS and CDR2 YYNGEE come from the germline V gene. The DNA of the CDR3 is TGTGCCAGCAGCGACAGGGTCTATGGCTACACCTTC. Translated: CASSDRVYGYTF.

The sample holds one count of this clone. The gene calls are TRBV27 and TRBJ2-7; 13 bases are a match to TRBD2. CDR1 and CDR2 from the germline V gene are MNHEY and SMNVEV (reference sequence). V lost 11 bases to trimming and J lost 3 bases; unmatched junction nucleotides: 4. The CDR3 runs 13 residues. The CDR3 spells CAVRLAGGYEQYF. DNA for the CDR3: TGTGCCGTACGACTAGCGGGGGGCTACGAGCAGTACTTC.